This TCR beta chain came from a study of blood T cells in healthy people across ages. Study outcomes and limitations: TCR beta diversity tracked closely with naive T cell percentage.

A second about 7 to 11 cycle PCR used barcoded and J-beta primers. MiXCR was run by TCRdb on the 5' RACE reads, yielding one entry per CDR3 protein. There are about 1.4 million distinct CDR3 sequences in the sample; roughly 64% occur only once, and 5% to 7% lies in the top ten. A word on this clonotype: Its antigen remains unknown.

Trimming pared 5 bases from V and 3 bases from J, leaving 17 bases between. CDR1 is DFQATT and CDR2 is SNEGSKA in the germline V gene (reference sequence). The CDR3 runs 14 residues. Sequencing was performed on blood. This TCR was recovered from a man aged 18 to 29 in good health. V is TRBV20-1 and J is TRBJ2-7; D is perhaps TRBD1 or TRBD2 (6 bases each). The CDR3 DNA is TGCAGTGCTCTCGGAGGGGGGCTACTCTACGAGCAGTACTTC. Protein: CSALGGGLLYEQYF.